This T cell receptor (beta chain) was recorded in a study of shared clonotypes between healthy human individuals (dated by TCRdb to 2018 to 2021). Broadly, across the study: Three men and two women, aged 18 to 49 years, made up the cohort. To increase sequencing depth and limit assay-specific biases, TCR repertoire library preparation and sequencing were carried out by different laboratories using diverse techniques. To estimate repertoire size and how much clonotypes are shared between individuals, the study performed deep sequencing of blood TCR repertoires from a few healthy adults. Between about 0.8 and 9.5 billion PBMCs per donor were obtained by leukapheresis. For each donor, three plates each were used for CD4 naive and CD4 memory, two plates were used for CD8 naive, and one plate was used for CD8 memory.

Points on this clone: Its antigen remains unidentified. Within one base of it there is no much larger clone, and no base qualities were kept.

Broad study findings and their caveats: Compared with non-shared clonotypes, clonotypes shared by all four sorted-subset donors had higher generation probabilities. Naive subsets generally had larger estimated clonotype richness than memory subsets. Across several donors, approximately 4.9% of naive CD4, 3% to 3.5% of naive CD8, about 2% of memory CD4, and approximately 0.42% of memory CD8 clonotypes were shared. Even with the large sequencing depth, rarefaction of the sorted-subset datasets indicated that sequencing was incomplete. Based on pairwise subsampling, the degree of clonotype sharing among donors was expected to be affected by sequencing depth. Because the study included only a small number of donors, the genetic and exposure-history diversity represented was limited. Only blood was sampled, and tissue TCR repertoires likely differ from those in blood.

The donors were healthy, HIV-negative adults with no recently reported acute infections or vaccinations. Only Caucasian adults living in Nashville, Tennessee, USA were represented among the donors. CD4+ T cells were enriched through magnetic negative selection, after which naive cells were positively selected on CD45RA and the remaining negative fraction served as the memory subset. Blood was obtained by leukapheresis, after which PBMCs were separated by Ficoll-Histopaque density gradient centrifugation and cryopreserved in liquid nitrogen vapor phase. Analytical flow cytometry was used to check the purity and quantity of every magnetically sorted T cell population. Genomic DNA was isolated from each sorted fraction and quantified by UV absorbance on a Nanodrop 2000c. Trimming at the junction amounts to 0 bases on V and 0 bases on J, and the germline ends lie 18 bases apart. CDR1 and CDR2 (KGHSH, LQKENI) derive from the germline V gene. Spanning cysteine to phenylalanine, the CDR3 consists of 19 amino acids. The entry retains the CDR3 DNA only, 57 bases that are in frame from base 1.

Using the deep immunoSEQ assay, TCR CDR3 regions were amplified from genomic DNA by multiplex PCR. Extracted genomic DNA from each cell subset was spread evenly across all wells of several immunoSEQ 96-well plates, with each plate serving as a replicate. Each replicate PCR for sorted subsets received 200 ng genomic DNA, equal to about 30,000 T cell genomes. Purified libraries were quantified with a Qubit 3.0 fluorometer, sized on a Bioanalyzer 2100, and re-quantified with the KAPA Library Quantification kit. Every immunoSEQ 96-well plate was sequenced on a dedicated single-read 150-cycle Illumina NextSeq 550 flow cell. In the authors' own workflow: Because only junctional sequences without quality scores were contained in the immunoSEQ output, filtering matching that applied to full-length reads could not be performed. To assign V/J genes and CDR3, sequences were annotated against IMGT germline references using PyIR, a Python wrapper for IgBLAST v1.9. Reads were filtered out if the reads had weak V/J assignments (E-value above 1e-6), no CDR3, stop codons, out-of-frame junctions, or ambiguous translated residues. V3J clonotypes were defined as sequences sharing the same inferred V gene, J gene, and CDR3 amino acid sequence. Percentage overlap between repertoires was calculated by dividing the number of shared unique clonotypes by the size of the smaller repertoire. Three approaches were used to assess repertoire richness: RTK rarefaction, the Chao1 estimator, and Recon v2.1 estimates of unobserved clonotypes. For all TCRbeta clonotypes obtained by the gDNA method from a few donors, generation probabilities were computed with OLGA. Here the immuneACCESS table is served through TCRdb, limited to in-frame sequences with V and J called. Missing clones are a known gap in these copies; in checked studies unresolved V genes cover under half, and the rest lacks a known reason. V, J and clone size were drawn from that table, and D and trimming were deduced from the DNA. The sample table shows approximately 1.5 million clones, and 95% to 99% are seen once. Roughly 0.45% of the sample is held by the ten biggest clonotypes.

Here the chain combines TRBV18 and TRBJ2-1; matching of 5 bases hints at TRBD2 as the D gene. Source material: naive CD4+ T cells sorted from blood. Explained via the paper, the cell subset or site label denotes: CD45RA+ positively selected. This sequence originates from a young man in good health. CDR3 region: CASSPPGGFPQSSYNEQFF. The bases are TGTGCCAGCTCACCACCGGGCGGGTTCCCCCAAAGCTCCTACAATGAGCAGTTCTTC.